Listed here are 13 T cell receptor beta chains from one sample, sequenced in a study of technical replicates of blood from a few donors. Libraries were prepared by immunoSEQ multiplex PCR; TCRdb keeps only in-frame clonotypes and omits some of them. Of tens of thousands of clones in the sample, 75% to 90% are singletons; the top ten hold 0.41%. Sequenced: T cells isolated from PBMCs. Every receptor here comes from a human donor in good health.

The V call is TRBV28, the J call TRBJ2-7, with D possibly being TRBD2 (6 bases). Germline CDR1 MDHEN, CDR2 SYDVKM. The CDR3 contains 14 residues. Trimming removed 7 bases at V and 3 bases at J, with 16 bases between. CDR3 DNA: TGTGCCAGCAAACCGGGACTTGGCCTCTACGAGCAGTACTTC. Encoded protein: CASKPGLGLYEQYF.

This chain joins TRBV11-3 and TRBJ2-1; 14 bases are a match to TRBD2. Trimming at V came to 3 bases and at J to 8 bases, leaving 3 bases not matched to a gene. Germline assignment: CDR1 SGHNT and CDR2 YENEEA. The CDR3 covers 15 residues. CDR3 region: CASSFRGLAGDEQFF. The CDR3 nucleotides are TGTGCCAGCAGCTTCCGGGGACTAGCGGGAGATGAGCAGTTCTTC.

The CDR3 sequence is CASRSIIQGKDTQYF. The CDR3 DNA reads TGCGCCAGCAGGTCAATAATACAGGGGAAAGATACGCAGTATTTT. V gene TRBV4-1 combines with J gene TRBJ2-3; 7 positions match TRBD1. The ends lost 6 bases at V and 5 bases at J; junction bases unmatched: 11. The CDR3 is 15 amino acids. Germline loops: CDR1 MGHRA, CDR2 YSYEKL.

The J gene is TRBJ2-2, the V gene TRBV5-6; 8 bases match TRBD1. The CDR3 sequence is 15 residues long. CDR1 and CDR2 (germline): SGHDT, YYEEEE. The ends lost 1 base at V and 7 bases at J; junction bases unmatched: 6. CDR3 amino acids: CASSLLSGGSGELFF. The CDR3 coding sequence is TGTGCCAGCAGCTTGCTTTCAGGGGGCAGCGGGGAGCTGTTTTTT.

CDR3 sequence reads: CAWKVIAGGGEQFF. CDR3 bases: TGTGCCTGGAAAGTAATAGCGGGAGGGGGTGAGCAGTTCTTC. The genes are TRBV30 and TRBJ2-1; 11 positions match TRBD2. Germline V CDR1 and CDR2: GTSNPN, SVGIG (reference sequence). CDR3 size: 14 residues. J lost 9 bases, V lost 4 bases, and 8 bases had no gene match.

The chain joins TRBV4-2 to TRBJ2-5; D remains unclear. Trimming removed 0 bases from V and 3 bases from J, with 8 bases in between. CDR3 length: 14 amino acids. The germline gives CDR1 LGHNA, CDR2 YNFKEQ. DNA for the CDR3: TGTGCCAGCAGCCAAGAACAGATAGAAGAGACCCAGTACTTC. Its protein product is CASSQEQIEETQYF.

The chain recombines TRBV4-3 with TRBJ1-5; D unclear. The CDR3 contains 15 residues. Between the trimmed V and J ends, which lost 4 bases and 0 bases, there was a span of 10 bases. Per germline, CDR1 LGHNA and CDR2 YSLEER. CDR3 DNA sequence: TGCGCCAGCAGCCCAGACGGGAATAGCAATCAGCCCCAGCATTTT. Its protein is CASSPDGNSNQPQHF.

The chain employs TRBV7-2 and TRBJ1-2; 8 positions agree with TRBD1. V lost 1 base and J lost 3; bases outside the gene matches: 1. Germline assignment: CDR1 SGHTA and CDR2 FQGNSA. The CDR3 loop spans 14 amino acids. The CDR3 DNA reads TGTGCCAGCAGCTTAGACAGGGGGTACTATGGCTACACCTTC. This gives the protein CASSLDRGYYGYTF.

This chain links TRBV10-3 with TRBJ2-3, with D perhaps TRBD1 (6 bases). Trimming stripped 3 bases from V and 4 bases from J, with 8 bases between. This CDR3 spans 13 amino acids. Germline-derived CDR1 and CDR2 are ENHRY and SYGVKD. CDR3 region: CAISDQGSDTQYF. DNA of the CDR3: TGTGCCATCAGTGACCAGGGGTCAGATACGCAGTATTTT.

The rearrangement uses TRBV7-9 and TRBJ2-1; D perhaps matches TRBD1 (6 bases). Germline CDR1 and CDR2: SEHNR and FQNEAQ (reference sequence). Trimming removed 1 base at V and 6 bases at J, with 13 bases between. The CDR3 is 15 amino acids. CDR3 coding DNA: TGTGCCAGCAGCTTAGGGACAGCTGCTTCCAATGAGCAGTTCTTC. Protein product: CASSLGTAASNEQFF.

V gene TRBV4-1 combines with J gene TRBJ2-3; 13 positions agree with TRBD2. The CDR3 contains 15 residues. The junction had 4 bases not matched to a gene; V was cut back by 4 bases and J by 6 bases. Germline CDR1 reads MGHRA; CDR2 reads YSYEKL. CDR3 in amino acids: CASSLTGLAGDTQYF. The CDR3 nucleotides are TGCGCCAGCAGCCTCACGGGACTAGCGGGGGATACGCAGTATTTT.

The J gene is TRBJ1-2, the V gene TRBV5-1; TRBD1 is a possible D gene (5 bases). V lost 0 bases and J 4 bases, leaving 7 bases between the germline ends. The germline CDR1 and CDR2 sequences are SGHRS and YFSETQ. This CDR3 is 13 amino acids long. The CDR3 loop is CASSLGGGYGYTF. Written as DNA, the CDR3 is TGCGCCAGCAGCTTGGGGGGGGGCTATGGCTACACCTTC.

This chain links TRBV4-1 with TRBJ2-1, with TRBD1 matching over 8 bases. The V gene's germline CDR1 is MGHRA and CDR2 YSYEKL. The CDR3 extends over 16 amino acids. Trimming at V came to 4 bases and at J to 4 bases, leaving 9 bases not matched to a gene. For the CDR3, the DNA is TGCGCCAGCAGCCTCTTTGTGGGACAGGCGTACAATGAGCAGTTCTTC. This codes for CASSLFVGQAYNEQFF.